Reported below is one T cell receptor beta chain. The sample originates from a study of control samples from healthy donors and cancer patients. Profiled with immunoSEQ multiplex PCR; TCRdb holds only in-frame clones, not every one. The table shows fewer than 200,000 clones, with approximately 92% occurring only once. The length of the CDR3 is 15 residues. V was pared by 5 bases and J by 2 bases, with 4 bases of the junction left unmatched. Germline CDR1 and CDR2: LNHDA and SQIVND (reference sequence). This chain links TRBV19 with TRBJ1-5, with TRBD1 matching 9 bases. The TCR sequence derives from a man between 18 and 35 years old in good health. The sequenced sample consisted of blood. Here the CDR3 reads CASSRQGGGNQPQHF. CDR3 nucleotide sequence: TGTGCCAGTAGTCGACAGGGGGGGGGCAATCAGCCCCAGCATTTT.